The present entry profiles one TCR beta chain with its context. Unmatched junction bases numbered 8, after V lost 3 bases and J lost 6 bases. CDR3 length: 14 residues. CDR1 MNHEY and CDR2 SVGEGT come from the germline V gene. This sample is drawn from a study of blood T cell repertoires in COVID-19. Study in general: Sites in the United States, Italy and Spain provided acute and convalescent COVID-19 samples. Sources were T cells, B-cell-depleted T cells, or PBMCs; the material itself was cDNA or gDNA.

Original processing notes: Amplified reference gene primers provided the basis for estimating nucleated cell counts. The method was immunoSEQ multiplex PCR; TCRdb's version includes in-frame clones alone and lacks a portion of them. That table furnishes V, J and clone size, whereas the DNA furnished D and trimming. The sample includes over 150,000 clones, 82% of them seen just once. The chain recombines TRBV6-2 or TRBV6-3 with TRBJ2-7, with TRBD1 matching over 7 bases. The clonotype was recovered from a woman aged 80 or over with active or convalescent COVID-19. The source material was peripheral blood. The CDR3 reads CASSYNRGLGEQYF. CDR3 DNA: TGTGCCAGCAGTTATAACAGGGGTCTCGGCGAGCAGTACTTC.